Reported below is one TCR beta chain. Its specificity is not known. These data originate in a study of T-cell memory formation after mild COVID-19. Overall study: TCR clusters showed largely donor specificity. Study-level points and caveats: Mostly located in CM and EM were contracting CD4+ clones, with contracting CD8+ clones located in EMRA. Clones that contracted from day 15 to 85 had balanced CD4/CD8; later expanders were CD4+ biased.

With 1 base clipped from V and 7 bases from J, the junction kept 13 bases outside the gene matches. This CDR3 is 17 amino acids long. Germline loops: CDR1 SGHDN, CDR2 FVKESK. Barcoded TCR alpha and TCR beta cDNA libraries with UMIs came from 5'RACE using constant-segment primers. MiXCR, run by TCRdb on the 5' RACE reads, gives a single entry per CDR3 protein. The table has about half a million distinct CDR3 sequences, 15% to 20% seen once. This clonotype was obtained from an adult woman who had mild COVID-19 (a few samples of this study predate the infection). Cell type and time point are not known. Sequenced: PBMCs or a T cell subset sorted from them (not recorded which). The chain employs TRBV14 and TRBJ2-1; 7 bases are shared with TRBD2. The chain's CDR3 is CASSQVGTSEVGNEQFF. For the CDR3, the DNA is TGTGCCAGCAGCCAAGTGGGAACTAGCGAGGTCGGGAATGAGCAGTTCTTC.